The 22 T cell receptor beta chains given below trace back to one sample, sequenced in a study of blood T cell repertoires in COVID-19 (dated by TCRdb to the early 2020s). Libraries came from the immunoSEQ multiplex PCR assay. Here the immuneACCESS table is served through TCRdb, limited to in-frame sequences with V and J called. Missing clones are a known gap in these copies; in checked studies unresolved V genes cover under half, and the rest lacks a known reason. This sample has 200,000 to 250,000 clones in its table, and 84% of those were observed once. Together, the top ten hold roughly 5.3% of the sample. Input material: peripheral blood. These receptors originate from an older woman who had recovered from COVID-19.

V gene TRBV5-6 combines with J gene TRBJ2-7; 7 nucleotides match TRBD1. From germline, CDR1 is SGHDT and CDR2 YYEEEE. Trimming cost V 2 bases and J 3 bases; bases outside gene matches: 8. The CDR3 has 15 amino acids. CDR3 sequence reads: CASSFADRVRYEQYF. CDR3 bases: TGTGCCAGCAGCTTTGCCGACAGGGTCCGCTACGAGCAGTACTTC.

The gene calls are TRBV7-6 and TRBJ2-7, with TRBD2 identical over 7 bases. J was trimmed by 1 base and V by 8 bases; bases with no gene match: 11. Germline values: CDR1 SGHVS, CDR2 FNYEAQ. The CDR3 is made up of 15 amino acids. This CDR3 is CASASSLAVSYEQYF. DNA for the CDR3: TGTGCCAGCGCCAGTTCCCTAGCGGTTTCCTACGAGCAGTACTTC.

The CDR3 region is CASSQNSGRGGSNQPQHF. For the CDR3, the DNA is TGTGCCAGCAGCCAAAATTCCGGGAGGGGCGGTAGCAATCAGCCCCAGCATTTT. The chain couples TRBV4-2 to TRBJ1-5, with a weak D call TRBD1 (5 bases). The CDR3 is made up of 18 amino acids. Trimming shortened V by 2 bases and J by 0 bases, and 17 bases separated the two germline ends. Germline lookup yields CDR1 LGHNA and CDR2 YNFKEQ.

Concerning this clone: Other nucleotide sequences from this sample produce the same CDR3. The genes are TRBV18 and TRBJ1-3; the match to TRBD1 covers 9 bases. This CDR3 spans 14 amino acids. CDR1 and CDR2 (germline): KGHSH, LQKENI. J was trimmed by 4 bases and V by 3 bases; bases with no gene match: 1. CDR3 in amino acids: CASSPGTGGNTIYF. Written as DNA, the CDR3 is TGTGCCAGCTCACCTGGGACAGGGGGAAACACCATATATTTT.

This chain links TRBV12-5 with TRBJ1-4; D not resolved. The CDR3 is 20 residues long. Germline assignment: CDR1 LGHNT and CDR2 FRNRAP. V lost 3 bases to trimming and J lost 1 base, with 24 bases between them. In DNA, the CDR3 is TGTGCTAGTGGTTTTTTCTCCAGCGGGAGGAACGTGTTAACTAATGAAAAACTGTTTTTT. It is translated as CASGFFSSGRNVLTNEKLFF.

Comments on this clone: Other nucleotide sequences in the sample specify the same CDR3. The chain carries TRBV4-3 and TRBJ1-1; 8 nucleotides align to TRBD1. The CDR3 totals 14 residues. Germline V gene sequence: CDR1 LGHNA, CDR2 YSLEER. V shed 2 bases and J 3 bases; nucleotides not matched to a gene: 2. CDR3 amino acids: CASSQNRGDTEAFF. CDR3 bases: TGCGCCAGCAGCCAAAACAGGGGGGACACTGAAGCTTTCTTT.

This chain joins TRBV7-8 and TRBJ2-5, with a tentative D call TRBD2 (5 bases). The CDR3 covers 13 residues. V lost 4 bases to trimming and J lost 4 bases, with 10 bases between them. Germline CDR1 and CDR2: SGHVS and FQNEAQ. The CDR3 loop reads CASSSSRGETQYF. CDR3 DNA: TGTGCCAGCAGCTCCAGCCGGGGAGAGACCCAGTACTTC. Complete variable domain (other parts from reference TRBV7-8 and TRBJ2-5): GAGVSQSPRYKVAKRGQDVALRCDPISGHVSLFWYQQALGQGPEFLTYFQNEAQLDKSGLPSDRFFAERPEGSVSTLKIQRTQQEDSAVYLCASSSSRGETQYFGPGTRLLVL.

The chain links TRBV10-2 to TRBJ2-7; the D gene is possibly TRBD2 (5 bases). Trimming pared 3 bases from V and 1 base from J, leaving 10 bases between. The CDR3 extends over 14 amino acids. Per the germline V gene, CDR1 is WSHSY and CDR2 is SAAADI. CDR3 protein: CASSDPPGSYEQYF. CDR3 DNA sequence: TGCGCCAGCAGTGACCCTCCGGGGTCCTACGAGCAGTACTTC.

A single count supports this clone. V gene TRBV5-1 combines with J gene TRBJ2-5; D is possibly TRBD1 (6 bases). Germline CDR1 SGHRS, CDR2 YFSETQ. Trimming removed 4 bases from V and 2 bases from J, with 12 bases in between. The CDR3 consists of 14 residues. The DNA for the CDR3 is TGCGCCAGCAGCCTAACAGGGTCACAAGAGACCCAGTACTTC. Amino acids: CASSLTGSQETQYF.

The genes are TRBV4-3 and TRBJ1-5; 8 nucleotides match TRBD1. The CDR3 contains 15 residues. Germline CDR1 LGHNA, CDR2 YSLEER. Unmatched junction bases numbered 5, after V lost 0 bases and J lost 7 bases. Here the CDR3 DNA reads TGCGCCAGCAGCCAAGACGGACAGGGCACCCAGCCCCAGCATTTT. Translation: CASSQDGQGTQPQHF.

V usage is TRBV5-1 and J usage is TRBJ2-3, with D possibly TRBD1 on 5 matching bases. Trimming left V 4 bases short and J 0 bases short, with 9 bases between. The CDR3 has 14 residues. From germline, CDR1 is SGHRS and CDR2 YFSETQ. The CDR3 here is CASSTRQSTDTQYF. For the CDR3, the DNA is TGCGCCAGCAGCACCCGACAGAGCACAGATACGCAGTATTTT.

This chain connects TRBV10-3 to TRBJ2-5; TRBD2 aligns across 8 bases. The V gene's germline CDR1 is ENHRY and CDR2 SYGVKD. V lost 6 bases and J lost 5; bases outside the gene matches: 14. The CDR3 sequence is 16 residues long. CDR3 in DNA: TGTGCCATCAGCCCAGATAGCGGGGCATCGGTTGAGACCCAGTACTTC. It codes for CAISPDSGASVETQYF.

V is TRBV15 and J is TRBJ1-2; 11 bases fit TRBD1. The ends lost 5 bases at V and 4 bases at J; junction bases unmatched: 9. Per germline, CDR1 LNHNV and CDR2 YYDKDF (reference sequence). The CDR3 sequence is 16 residues long. CDR3 amino acids: CATSGGTGGSLYGYTF. The DNA of the CDR3 is TGTGCCACCAGCGGGGGGACAGGGGGTAGTCTCTATGGCTACACCTTC.

This clone has a count of ten or more. The genes are TRBV20-1 and TRBJ1-5; D uncertain. The germline CDR1 and CDR2 sequences are DFQATT and SNEGSKA (reference sequence). Trimming stripped 3 bases from V and 1 base from J, with 7 bases between. This CDR3 is 13 amino acids long. The CDR3 loop is CSASSGSNQPQHF. CDR3 sequence (DNA): TGCAGTGCTAGTAGCGGCAGCAATCAGCCCCAGCATTTT.

This clone was observed a few times. The chain carries TRBV19 and TRBJ1-5; 7 bases are shared with TRBD1. V trimming: 5 bases; J trimming: 4 bases; junction bases outside the gene matches: 8. CDR1 is LNHDA and CDR2 is SQIVND in the germline V gene (reference sequence). This CDR3 is 15 amino acids long. This chain's CDR3 is CASSPDRAYNQPQHF. CDR3 coding DNA: TGTGCCAGTAGTCCAGACAGGGCCTATAATCAGCCCCAGCATTTT.

The chain links TRBV13 to TRBJ1-2; 10 bases line up with TRBD1. CDR1 is PRHDT, CDR2 FYEKMQ, per germline (reference sequence). CDR3 size: 15 residues. Losses at the gene ends were 3 bases for V and 5 bases for J; bases not matched to a gene: 6. CDR3 region: CASSLEDRGSYGYTF. The CDR3 nucleotides read TGTGCCAGCAGCTTGGAGGACAGGGGGTCATATGGCTACACCTTC.

The chain has TRBV11-2 and TRBJ1-3, with 10 bases matching TRBD1. V trimming: 4 bases; J trimming: 10 bases; junction bases outside the gene matches: 13. Germline CDR1 and CDR2: SGHAT and FQNNGV. The CDR3 runs 16 residues. CDR3 DNA sequence: TGTGCCAGCAGCTCTCCGGGACAGGGGCGCTGGAAGACCATATATTTT. Translated, it gives CASSSPGQGRWKTIYF. The full variable domain, rest sourced from reference TRBV11-2 and TRBJ1-3, is EAGVAQSPRYKIIEKRQSVAFWCNPISGHATLYWYQQILGQGPKLLIQFQNNGVVDDSQLPKDRFSAERLKGVDSTLKIQPAKLEDSAVYLCASSSPGQGRWKTIYFGEGSWLTVV.

The CDR3 DNA reads TGTGCCACCAGCAGAGGCTTGACAGGAAAAGCTTTCTTT. Its protein is CATSRGLTGKAFF. The chain combines TRBV15 with TRBJ1-1, with D perhaps TRBD1 (6 bases). CDR1 is LNHNV and CDR2 is YYDKDF in the germline V gene (reference sequence). Trimming took off 1 base at V and 9 bases at J, with 12 bases between the two ends. The CDR3 has 13 amino acids.

The chain uses TRBV29-1 and TRBJ1-6; TRBD1 is a possible D gene (5 bases). The V gene lost 1 base and the J gene lost 9 bases, with 13 bases spanning the gap. CDR1 is SQVTM, CDR2 ANQGSEA, per germline. The CDR3 length is 14 residues. The CDR3 DNA follows: TGCAGCGTTGAAGTGGGAGGGGAAGGTTCACCCCTCCACTTT. It yields the protein CSVEVGGEGSPLHF.

Of note for this clone: The same CDR3 arises from other DNA sequences in this sample as well. This chain joins TRBV15 and TRBJ1-1, with 9 bases aligning to TRBD1. J was trimmed by 4 bases and V by 3 bases; bases with no gene match: 0. The CDR3 sequence is 13 residues long. Germline CDR1 and CDR2: LNHNV and YYDKDF (reference sequence). CDR3 loop: CATSRDRGTEAFF. The CDR3 bases are TGTGCCACCAGCAGGGACAGGGGCACTGAAGCTTTCTTT. The full variable domain, completed using reference TRBV15 and TRBJ1-1, is DAMVIQNPRYQVTQFGKPVTLSCSQTLNHNVMYWYQQKSSQAPKLLFHYYDKDFNNEADTPDNFQSRRPNTSFCFLDIRSPGLGDTAMYLCATSRDRGTEAFFGQGTRLTVV.

In this sample, this clone turned up once. CDR3: CASSHETGTEAFF. The CDR3 nucleotides read TGTGCCAGCAGCCATGAGACTGGCACTGAAGCTTTCTTT. The chain links TRBV3-1 (or the pseudogene TRBV3-2) to TRBJ1-1, with no clear D. The CDR3 loop spans 13 amino acids. V was pared by 3 bases and J by 4 bases, with 9 bases between. CDR1 and CDR2 (germline): LGHDT, YNNKEL (reference sequence).

This clone was counted only a few times. The gene calls are TRBV5-1 and TRBJ1-5; the D gene is possibly TRBD1 (5 bases). This CDR3 is 14 amino acids long. Trimming removed 0 bases at V and 7 bases at J, with 11 bases between. CDR1 is SGHRS, CDR2 YFSETQ, per germline. In DNA, the CDR3 is TGCGCCAGCAGCTTGGGGCAGGGAGGACAGCCCCAGCATTTT. Translation: CASSLGQGGQPQHF.